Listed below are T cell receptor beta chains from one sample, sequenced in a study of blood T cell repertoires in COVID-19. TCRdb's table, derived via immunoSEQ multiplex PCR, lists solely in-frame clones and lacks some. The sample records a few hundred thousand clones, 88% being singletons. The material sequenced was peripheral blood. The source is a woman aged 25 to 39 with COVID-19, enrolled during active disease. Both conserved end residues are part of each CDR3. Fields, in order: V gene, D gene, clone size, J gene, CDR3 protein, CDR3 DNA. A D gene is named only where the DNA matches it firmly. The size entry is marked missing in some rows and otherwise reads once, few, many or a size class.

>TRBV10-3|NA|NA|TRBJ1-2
CAISEAGRDYGYTF
TGTGCCATCAGTGAGGCGGGGAGAGACTATGGCTACACCTTC
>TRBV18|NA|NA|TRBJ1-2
CASSPSGHSANYGYTF
TGTGCCAGCTCACCATCGGGACATAGCGCCAACTATGGCTACACCTTC
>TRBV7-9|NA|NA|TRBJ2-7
CASSLVARGWDEQYF
TGTGCCAGCAGCTTAGTGGCCAGGGGATGGGACGAGCAGTACTTC
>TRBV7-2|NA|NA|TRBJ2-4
CASSLAGGLAKNIQYF
TGTGCCAGCAGCTTAGCGGGGGGACTAGCCAAAAACATTCAGTACTTC
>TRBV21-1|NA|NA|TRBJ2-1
CASSKETSGRAHEQFF
TGTGCCAGCAGCAAAGAAACTAGCGGGAGGGCCCATGAGCAGTTCTTC
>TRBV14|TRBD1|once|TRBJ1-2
CASSQEPTGQAYGYTF
TGTGCCAGCAGCCAAGAGCCGACGGGACAGGCTTATGGCTACACCTTC
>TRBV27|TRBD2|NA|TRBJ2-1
CAARLAGGYNEQFF
TGTGCCGCTAGACTAGCGGGGGGGTACAATGAGCAGTTCTTC
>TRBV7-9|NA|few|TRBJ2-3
CASRTWQGQGTDTQYF
TGTGCCAGCAGGACTTGGCAGGGTCAGGGCACAGATACGCAGTATTTT
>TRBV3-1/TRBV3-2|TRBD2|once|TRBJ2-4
CASTRTPSGGAGIQYF
TGTGCCAGCACCAGGACGCCTAGCGGGGGGGCGGGGATTCAGTACTTC
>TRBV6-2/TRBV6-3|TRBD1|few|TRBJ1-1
CASSSRTGGRTEAFF
TGTGCCAGCAGTTCCCGGACAGGGGGCCGCACTGAAGCTTTCTTT
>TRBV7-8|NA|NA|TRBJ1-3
CASSLEPYVSSGNTIYF
TGTGCCAGCAGCTTAGAACCCTACGTGAGCTCTGGAAACACCATATATTTT
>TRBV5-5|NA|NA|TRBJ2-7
CASRQPSGHPSEQYF
TGTGCCAGCAGACAACCCTCGGGACACCCCTCCGAGCAGTACTTC
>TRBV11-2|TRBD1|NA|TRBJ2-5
CASSATPRDSPQETQYF
TGTGCCAGCAGCGCCACCCCCCGGGACAGCCCCCAAGAGACCCAGTACTTC
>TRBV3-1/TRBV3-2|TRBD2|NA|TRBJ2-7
CASSQRGGYEQYF
TGTGCCAGCAGCCAACGGGGGGGCTACGAGCAGTACTTC
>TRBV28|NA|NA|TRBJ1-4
CAVRPGGQEKLFF
TGTGCCGTACGACCGGGGGGCCAGGAAAAACTGTTTTTT
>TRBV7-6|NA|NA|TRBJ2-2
CASSSRRVTGELFF
TGTGCCAGCAGCAGTAGACGGGTCACCGGGGAGCTGTTTTTT
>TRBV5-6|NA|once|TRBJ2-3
CASSPQSPGHSTDTQYF
TGTGCCAGCAGCCCGCAGAGCCCAGGTCACAGCACAGATACGCAGTATTTT
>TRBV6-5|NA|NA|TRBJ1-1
CASSYSTGPNTEAFF
TGTGCCAGCAGTTACTCGACGGGTCCTAACACTGAAGCTTTCTTT
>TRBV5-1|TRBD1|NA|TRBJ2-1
CASRPGQGVNEQFF
TGCGCCAGCAGGCCTGGACAGGGAGTAAATGAGCAGTTCTTC
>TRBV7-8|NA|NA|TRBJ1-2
CASSLPGYGYTF
TGTGCCAGCAGCTTACCGGGTTATGGCTACACCTTC
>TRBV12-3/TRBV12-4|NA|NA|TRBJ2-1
CASSFVHEQFF
TGTGCCAGCAGTTTCGTTCATGAGCAGTTCTTC
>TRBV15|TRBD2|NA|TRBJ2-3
CATSYSSGSHLDTQYF
TGTGCCACCAGCTACTCTAGCGGGAGTCATTTGGATACGCAGTATTTT
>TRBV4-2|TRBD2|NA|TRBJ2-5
CASSQDALAGVIGETQYF
TGTGCCAGCAGCCAAGATGCGCTAGCGGGGGTAATTGGAGAGACCCAGTACTTC
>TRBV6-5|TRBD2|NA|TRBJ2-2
CASSYRRGAGELFF
TGTGCCAGCAGTTACCGGCGGGGGGCCGGGGAGCTGTTTTTT
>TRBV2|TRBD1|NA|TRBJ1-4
CASTERRQGATNEKLFF
TGTGCCAGCACTGAAAGGCGTCAGGGGGCAACTAATGAAAAACTGTTTTTT
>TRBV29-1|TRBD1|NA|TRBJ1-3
CSVDTGASGNTIYF
TGCAGCGTGGATACAGGGGCCTCTGGAAACACCATATATTTT
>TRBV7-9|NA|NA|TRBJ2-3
CASSSVGGWQVDTQYF
TGTGCCAGCAGCTCGGTTGGGGGGTGGCAAGTAGATACGCAGTATTTT
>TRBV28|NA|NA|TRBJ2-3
CASSLGEVDTQYF
TGTGCCAGCAGTTTGGGAGAGGTAGATACGCAGTATTTT
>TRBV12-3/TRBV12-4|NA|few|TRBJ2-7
CASSLNRAHEQYF
TGTGCCAGCAGTCTAAACAGGGCGCACGAGCAGTACTTC
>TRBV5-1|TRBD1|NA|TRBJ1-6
CASSLEGAGNSPLHF
TGCGCCAGCAGCTTGGAGGGGGCTGGGAATTCACCCCTCCACTTT
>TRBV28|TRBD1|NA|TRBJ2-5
CASSRGTGYQETQYF
TGTGCCAGCAGTCGAGGGACAGGGTACCAAGAGACCCAGTACTTC
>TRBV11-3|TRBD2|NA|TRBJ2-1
CASSFGLAGGAEDEQFF
TGTGCCAGCAGCTTCGGACTAGCGGGGGGCGCAGAAGATGAGCAGTTCTTC
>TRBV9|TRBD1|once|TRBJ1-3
CASSVGTGPNSGNTIYF
TGTGCCAGCAGCGTAGGGACAGGGCCAAACTCTGGAAACACCATATATTTT